This TCR beta chain is drawn from a study of blood T cell repertoires in COVID-19. The wider study: Samples of COVID-19 (acute and convalescent) were obtained from the United States, Italy and Spain. Sources were T cells, B-cell-depleted T cells, or PBMCs; the material itself was cDNA or gDNA.

In the authors' methods: Nucleated cell counts were estimated from reference gene primer amplification. TCRdb keeps only in-frame clones here, not all; method: immunoSEQ multiplex PCR. D and trimming come from the DNA, and the V and J calls and clone size come from that table. This table has fewer than 300,000 clones, 65% to 90% appearing once. Trimming cost V 2 bases and J 4 bases, with 21 bases left between them. The CDR3 runs 17 residues. Germline CDR1 SGHKS, CDR2 YYEKEE (reference sequence). The rearrangement links TRBV5-5 to TRBJ1-1, with D possibly TRBD1 on 6 matching bases. This receptor was taken from a human donor in a cohort sampled during active COVID-19. The sequenced material came from peripheral blood. The CDR3 DNA follows: TGTGCCAGCAGCTTATCCCCCAGGGGAGGGACGGGCACTGAAGCTTTCTTT. Protein product: CASSLSPRGGTGTEAFF.